This entry describes one TCR beta chain. Antigen specificity is unknown. The record originates from a study of T cell responses to AZD1222 COVID-19 vaccine. Whole-study context: Second doses at about 4 or about 12 weeks were pooled.

General study results and limits: Mapped onto spike, vaccine-associated CD4 TCRs spanned it and were dominant at 160-218 and 743-854. Two AZD1222 administrations were followed by greater Spike-specific TCR breadth and depth.

The repertoire was sequenced with immunoSEQ multiplex PCR; TCRdb's copy has only in-frame clones and lacks some. The sample shows about 160,000 clones, 75% to 90% of them seen only once. The sample consisted of peripheral blood, taken on day 0 of AZD1222 vaccination. This receptor was obtained from an adult in good health.

Written as DNA, the CDR3 is TGTGCCAGCACCAAGGACAGGGATGGAGCTTTAAGTAAGACCGGAGAGCTGTTTTTT. Protein sequence: CASTKDRDGALSKTGELFF. This chain uses TRBV12-1 with TRBJ2-2; TRBD1, the table's D call, was not compared with the DNA. TRBV12-1 is marked as a pseudogene. This CDR3 is 19 amino acids long.